The TCR beta chain under discussion was sequenced for a study of long-term antiretroviral therapy in people with HIV. Study-wide points: The ART regimens used between the mid-2000s and the late 2010s may be less effective than current ones.

Notes on this clone: Its antigen is still unknown.

Survey level was the resolution at which the v3.0 immunoSEQ assay ran. This table comes from immunoSEQ multiplex PCR, and its TCRdb copy is limited to in-frame clones, with some not included. This sample yields 30,000 to 40,000 clones, of which over 75% are seen a single time; around 6.3% belongs to the top ten. Germline CDR1 reads SEHNR; CDR2 reads FQNEAQ (reference sequence). J gave up 4 bases and V 2 bases, and 10 bases lay outside the gene matches. CDR3 size: 16 residues. Specimen: unsorted PBMCs, collected 0.6 years after starting antiretroviral therapy. The receptor's source is a man aged 18 to 35 with HIV. This chain links TRBV7-9 with TRBJ2-7, with 8 bases matching TRBD2. CDR3 sequence reads: CASSLMVSAGEYEQYF. The CDR3, as DNA: TGTGCCAGCAGCTTAATGGTCTCAGCGGGGGAATACGAGCAGTACTTC.